Listed below are T cell receptor beta chains from one sample, sequenced in a study of T cells in Graves' hyperthyroidism and ophthalmopathy. TCRdb used MiXCR to reprocess the multiplex PCR reads, holding one entry per CDR3 protein. In the table there are 370,000 or so distinct CDR3 sequences, approximately 15% of which are singletons. The source material was blood. Receptors were obtained from a woman between 18 and 29 years old with Graves' hyperthyroidism that later progressed to Graves' ophthalmopathy. Each CDR3 is given with its conserved first and last residue. D genes are given only for firm matches. Rows give clone size only sometimes, using once, few, many, or a class for an expanded clone.

TRBD1	TRBV6-2/TRBV6-3	TRBJ1-1	many	TGTGCCAGCAGTGCAGGGGGGAGCACTGAAGCTTTCTTT	CASSAGGSTEAFF
TRBD1	TRBV11-1	TRBJ2-2	many	TGTGCCAGCAGCCTCCTGGGTGACAGGGTATTAACCGGGGAGCTGTTTTTT	CASSLLGDRVLTGELFF
NA	TRBV5-1	TRBJ2-5	few	TGCGCCAGCAGCTTGAATCCGGCGTTACAGACCCAGTACTTC	CASSLNPALQTQYF
NA	TRBV6-1	TRBJ2-7	many	TGTGCCAGCAGTGAAGCGTACGGCCTTTATATCTACGAGCAGTACTTC	CASSEAYGLYIYEQYF
TRBD2	TRBV11-2	TRBJ2-7	few	TGTGCCAGCAGCCGACTAGCGGGATACTACGAGCAGTACTTC	CASSRLAGYYEQYF
TRBD2	TRBV19	TRBJ2-3	few	TGTGCCAGTAGTCCATGGGTTACGGGAGGAGATACGCAGTATTTT	CASSPWVTGGDTQYF
NA	TRBV9	TRBJ1-4	few	TGTGCCAGCAGCGTAGCTGAAGGGGAGGAAAAACTGTTTTTT	CASSVAEGEEKLFF
TRBD2	TRBV20-1	TRBJ2-1	few	TGCAGTGCTCCCCGGACTAGCGTCAATGAGCAGTTCTTC	CSAPRTSVNEQFF
TRBD1	TRBV29-1	TRBJ1-1	NA	TGCAGCGTAGCACCGGGACCAGGGGGAAACACTGAAGCTTTCTTT	CSVAPGPGGNTEAFF
NA	TRBV5-1	TRBJ2-3	many	TGCGCCAGCAGCTTCGGCGGGGAAAGCACAGATACGCAGTATTTT	CASSFGGESTDTQYF
NA	TRBV2	TRBJ1-5	once	TGTGCCAGCAGTTTATCGAGGGTTCCAGGGGTTCGACAGCCCCAGCATTTT	CASSLSRVPGVRQPQHF
NA	TRBV20-1	TRBJ1-1	many	TGCAGTGCCCCACCCCCGGGGGCGAACACTGAAGCTTTCTTT	CSAPPPGANTEAFF
NA	TRBV12-3/TRBV12-4	TRBJ2-3	many	TGTGCCAGCAGCCTGTTGAGCCCAGATACGCAGTATTTT	CASSLLSPDTQYF
TRBD2	TRBV10-3	TRBJ2-2	many	TGTGCCACTCTAGCGGGAGAGGACACCGGGGAGCTGTTTTTT	CATLAGEDTGELFF
NA	TRBV5-1	TRBJ2-7	NA	TGCGCCAGCAGCTACTCGGGGGGCGCCGAGCAGTACTTC	CASSYSGGAEQYF
NA	TRBV30	TRBJ2-7	NA	TGTGCCTGGAGTTCCGGGACTGGCCCCTACGAGCAGTACTTC	CAWSSGTGPYEQYF
TRBD2	TRBV10-3	TRBJ2-3	many	TGTGCCATCGCCCTGACTAGCAACGCAGATACGCAGTATTTT	CAIALTSNADTQYF
NA	TRBV27	TRBJ2-3	NA	TGTGCCAGCAGTTTATCGTTAGTGGGTAGTACAGATACGCAGTATTTT	CASSLSLVGSTDTQYF
TRBD1	TRBV29-1	TRBJ1-1	many	TGCAGCGTTGAAGATCGCGACAGGGATTCTGAAGCTTTCTTT	CSVEDRDRDSEAFF
NA	TRBV2	TRBJ2-7	NA	TGTGCCAGCAGTCCGACAGGGTCGGACACCGGGGGTGACGGCTACGAGCAGTACTTC	CASSPTGSDTGGDGYEQYF
NA	TRBV27	TRBJ1-2	many	TGTGCCAGCAGTTTATCGGGACCCGGAGGCGGCTACACCTTC	CASSLSGPGGGYTF
NA	TRBV13	TRBJ2-6	many	TGTGCCAGCAGCTTAAAGGAGGGGGGGGCTGGGGCCAACGTCCTGACTTTC	CASSLKEGGAGANVLTF
TRBD2	TRBV5-8	TRBJ2-1	few	TGTGCCAGCAGCCCGTACACTAGCGGGAGTTTGGATGAGCAGTTCTTC	CASSPYTSGSLDEQFF
NA	TRBV7-8	TRBJ2-7	NA	TGTGCCAGCAGCTTAAGGAACGGACATGACTACGAGCAGTACTTC	CASSLRNGHDYEQYF
NA	TRBV4-2	TRBJ2-3	few	TGTGCCAGCAGCCAGGTAACCTATGAGACTAACACAGATACGCAGTATTTT	CASSQVTYETNTDTQYF
NA	TRBV11-2	TRBJ1-2	few	TGTGCCAGCAGCTTAGGAACAGCTTCTAACTATGGCTACACCTTC	CASSLGTASNYGYTF
NA	TRBV2	TRBJ1-1	many	TGTGCCAGCAGTGAACCCGGGGAACCGAACACTGAAGCTTTCTTT	CASSEPGEPNTEAFF
TRBD2	TRBV3-1	TRBJ2-2	many	TGTGCCAGCAGCCGGAAGAGTCCGGGACTAGCGGGAGTACTGGGGGAGCTGTTTTTT	CASSRKSPGLAGVLGELFF
NA	TRBV20-1	TRBJ2-7	NA	TGCAGTGCTATGGAGGCCCCATTTTCCTACGAGCAGTACTTC	CSAMEAPFSYEQYF
TRBD2	TRBV6-1	TRBJ2-1	few	TGTGCCAGCAGTAGGACTAGATGGCGGCAAGAGCAGTTCTTC	CASSRTRWRQEQFF
NA	TRBV5-5	TRBJ2-1	many	TGTGCCAGCAGCTTGCCCGCCAGGCTGAGCTCCTACAATGAGCAGTTCTTC	CASSLPARLSSYNEQFF
TRBD2	TRBV20-1	TRBJ2-7	NA	TGCAGTGCTAGAGATCGACTAGCCCCCAACCACGAGCAGTACTTC	CSARDRLAPNHEQYF
NA	TRBV2	TRBJ1-4	many	TGTGCCAGCATCGAGGGCTCTCTGTTAGGTGGTGAAAAACTGTTTTTT	CASIEGSLLGGEKLFF
NA	TRBV10-3	TRBJ1-2	few	TGTGCATGCAGGACTCCCGGGAGCGACTATGGCTACACCTTC	CACRTPGSDYGYTF
TRBD1	TRBV28	TRBJ1-1	many	TGTGCCAGCAGTCCCGACAGGGAATACACTGAAGCTTTCTTT	CASSPDREYTEAFF
NA	TRBV7-2	TRBJ2-7	NA	TGTGCCAGCAGCCTCACCCAGGGCTACGAGCAGTACTTC	CASSLTQGYEQYF
NA	TRBV10-3	TRBJ1-5	many	TGTGCCATCAGTGACCGGACAGTCAATCAGCCCCAGCATTTT	CAISDRTVNQPQHF
NA	TRBV25-1	TRBJ2-5	few	TGTGCCAGCAGTGAATCCCTAAGACTATCTGCGCCCCAGTACTTC	CASSESLRLSAPQYF
NA	TRBV27	TRBJ1-5	many	TGTGCCAGCAGTTACCCCCCGGGTGGGGAGACCCTAAATCAGCCCCAGCATTTT	CASSYPPGGETLNQPQHF
TRBD2	TRBV28	TRBJ2-3	many	TGTGCCAGCAGTTTCGCCTTACTAGCGACCAGACCCACAGATACGCAGTATTTT	CASSFALLATRPTDTQYF
NA	TRBV30	TRBJ1-2	many	TGTGCCTGGAGTAGGCAGGGTCCCTCTGGCTACACCTTC	CAWSRQGPSGYTF
TRBD1	TRBV24-1	TRBJ2-3	NA	TGTGCCACCAGTGATCCAGGGACAGTAACAGATACGCAGTATTTT	CATSDPGTVTDTQYF
NA	TRBV15	TRBJ1-5	many	TGTGCCACCAGCAGCTATTCGGGCAATCAGCCCCAGCATTTT	CATSSYSGNQPQHF
TRBD1	TRBV5-5	TRBJ2-7	NA	TGTGCCAGCAGCTGGGGAGTCCAGGGGGTTAATTCCTACGAGCAGTACTTC	CASSWGVQGVNSYEQYF
NA	TRBV5-6	TRBJ2-4	few	TGTGCCAGCAGCTTGAAACTACCCGCGCTCTTAGCCAAAAACATTCAGTACTTC	CASSLKLPALLAKNIQYF
TRBD2	TRBV6-1	TRBJ2-7	many	TGTGCCAGCAGACTGGTCGGGACTAGCGGGAACTACGAGCAGTACTTC	CASRLVGTSGNYEQYF
TRBD1	TRBV24-1	TRBJ2-1	many	TGTGCCACCAGTGATTTACCCCAACTTGGGCAGGGGGCATACAATGAGCAGTTCTTC	CATSDLPQLGQGAYNEQFF
TRBD1	TRBV7-9	TRBJ2-2	many	TGTGCCAGCAGGCCACCGGGACAGGGATCTTACACCGGGGAGCTGTTTTTT	CASRPPGQGSYTGELFF
NA	TRBV18	TRBJ2-5	many	TGTGCCAGCTCACCCTCGGCAGAGAAAGAGACCCAGTACTTC	CASSPSAEKETQYF
NA	TRBV12-3/TRBV12-4	TRBJ1-6	many	TGTGCCAGCAGTTTCGGGGATAATCCCCTCCACTTT	CASSFGDNPLHF
NA	TRBV6-2/TRBV6-3	TRBJ2-7	many	TGTGCCAGCAGTTCCCATGCTAGCCGCATTACCTACGAGCAGTACTTC	CASSSHASRITYEQYF
NA	TRBV27	TRBJ1-6	few	TGTGCCAGCAGTTTCGCCGGGAACAACAATTCACCCCTCCACTTT	CASSFAGNNNSPLHF